The present T cell receptor (beta chain) was sequenced within a study of neurological immune-mediated disorders. The V gene end was trimmed by 3 bases and the J gene end by 5 bases; junction bases not matched to a gene: 12. The CDR3 has 15 residues. Germline V gene data show CDR1 as DFQATT and CDR2 as SNEGSKA (reference sequence). Via MiXCR, TCRdb re-called the 5' RACE reads, giving one row per CDR3 protein. The sample includes about 55,000 distinct CDR3 sequences, approximately 4.1% seen only once; the top ten take 2.9%. To note about this clonotype: Its matching antigen is unknown.

Overall study findings and caveats: The greatest TCR clonal expansion occurred in HTLV-1-associated myelopathy and the least in multiple sclerosis, which fell below healthy controls.

Sequencing was carried out using PBMCs. The sequence was collected from a middle-aged man with multiple sclerosis. V is TRBV20-1 and J is TRBJ2-7; 8 bases fit TRBD2. CDR3: CSASREGLSRDEQYF. CDR3 DNA sequence: TGCAGTGCTAGCCGGGAGGGCCTCTCTCGGGACGAGCAGTACTTC.